The present T cell receptor beta chain was sequenced within a study of blood T cell repertoires in COVID-19. On the study more broadly: In each case, the material was cDNA or gDNA derived from T cells, B-cell-depleted T cells, or PBMCs.

The V and J ends lost 8 bases and 2 bases respectively, with 12 bases between them. The germline V gene has CDR1 MNHEY and CDR2 SMNVEV (reference sequence). The CDR3 covers 13 residues. Ages ranged from roughly 18 to 100 years, with residence in about two dozen US areas. Assay: immunoSEQ multiplex PCR; the TCRdb copy retains only in-frame clones and omits some. There are 200,000 to 250,000 clones in the sample; roughly 90% occur only once, and 2.5% to 3.5% lies in the top ten. Sequencing was performed on PBMCs or T cells enriched from blood (not recorded which). V and J are TRBV27 and TRBJ1-1; a weak D match, TRBD1 (6 bases). This TCR derives from a woman aged 45-59 years in a cohort exposed to, infected with or recovered from COVID-19 (not recorded which). CDR3 amino acids: CASGQKINTEAFF. CDR3 DNA: TGTGCCAGCGGACAGAAAATAAACACTGAAGCTTTCTTT.